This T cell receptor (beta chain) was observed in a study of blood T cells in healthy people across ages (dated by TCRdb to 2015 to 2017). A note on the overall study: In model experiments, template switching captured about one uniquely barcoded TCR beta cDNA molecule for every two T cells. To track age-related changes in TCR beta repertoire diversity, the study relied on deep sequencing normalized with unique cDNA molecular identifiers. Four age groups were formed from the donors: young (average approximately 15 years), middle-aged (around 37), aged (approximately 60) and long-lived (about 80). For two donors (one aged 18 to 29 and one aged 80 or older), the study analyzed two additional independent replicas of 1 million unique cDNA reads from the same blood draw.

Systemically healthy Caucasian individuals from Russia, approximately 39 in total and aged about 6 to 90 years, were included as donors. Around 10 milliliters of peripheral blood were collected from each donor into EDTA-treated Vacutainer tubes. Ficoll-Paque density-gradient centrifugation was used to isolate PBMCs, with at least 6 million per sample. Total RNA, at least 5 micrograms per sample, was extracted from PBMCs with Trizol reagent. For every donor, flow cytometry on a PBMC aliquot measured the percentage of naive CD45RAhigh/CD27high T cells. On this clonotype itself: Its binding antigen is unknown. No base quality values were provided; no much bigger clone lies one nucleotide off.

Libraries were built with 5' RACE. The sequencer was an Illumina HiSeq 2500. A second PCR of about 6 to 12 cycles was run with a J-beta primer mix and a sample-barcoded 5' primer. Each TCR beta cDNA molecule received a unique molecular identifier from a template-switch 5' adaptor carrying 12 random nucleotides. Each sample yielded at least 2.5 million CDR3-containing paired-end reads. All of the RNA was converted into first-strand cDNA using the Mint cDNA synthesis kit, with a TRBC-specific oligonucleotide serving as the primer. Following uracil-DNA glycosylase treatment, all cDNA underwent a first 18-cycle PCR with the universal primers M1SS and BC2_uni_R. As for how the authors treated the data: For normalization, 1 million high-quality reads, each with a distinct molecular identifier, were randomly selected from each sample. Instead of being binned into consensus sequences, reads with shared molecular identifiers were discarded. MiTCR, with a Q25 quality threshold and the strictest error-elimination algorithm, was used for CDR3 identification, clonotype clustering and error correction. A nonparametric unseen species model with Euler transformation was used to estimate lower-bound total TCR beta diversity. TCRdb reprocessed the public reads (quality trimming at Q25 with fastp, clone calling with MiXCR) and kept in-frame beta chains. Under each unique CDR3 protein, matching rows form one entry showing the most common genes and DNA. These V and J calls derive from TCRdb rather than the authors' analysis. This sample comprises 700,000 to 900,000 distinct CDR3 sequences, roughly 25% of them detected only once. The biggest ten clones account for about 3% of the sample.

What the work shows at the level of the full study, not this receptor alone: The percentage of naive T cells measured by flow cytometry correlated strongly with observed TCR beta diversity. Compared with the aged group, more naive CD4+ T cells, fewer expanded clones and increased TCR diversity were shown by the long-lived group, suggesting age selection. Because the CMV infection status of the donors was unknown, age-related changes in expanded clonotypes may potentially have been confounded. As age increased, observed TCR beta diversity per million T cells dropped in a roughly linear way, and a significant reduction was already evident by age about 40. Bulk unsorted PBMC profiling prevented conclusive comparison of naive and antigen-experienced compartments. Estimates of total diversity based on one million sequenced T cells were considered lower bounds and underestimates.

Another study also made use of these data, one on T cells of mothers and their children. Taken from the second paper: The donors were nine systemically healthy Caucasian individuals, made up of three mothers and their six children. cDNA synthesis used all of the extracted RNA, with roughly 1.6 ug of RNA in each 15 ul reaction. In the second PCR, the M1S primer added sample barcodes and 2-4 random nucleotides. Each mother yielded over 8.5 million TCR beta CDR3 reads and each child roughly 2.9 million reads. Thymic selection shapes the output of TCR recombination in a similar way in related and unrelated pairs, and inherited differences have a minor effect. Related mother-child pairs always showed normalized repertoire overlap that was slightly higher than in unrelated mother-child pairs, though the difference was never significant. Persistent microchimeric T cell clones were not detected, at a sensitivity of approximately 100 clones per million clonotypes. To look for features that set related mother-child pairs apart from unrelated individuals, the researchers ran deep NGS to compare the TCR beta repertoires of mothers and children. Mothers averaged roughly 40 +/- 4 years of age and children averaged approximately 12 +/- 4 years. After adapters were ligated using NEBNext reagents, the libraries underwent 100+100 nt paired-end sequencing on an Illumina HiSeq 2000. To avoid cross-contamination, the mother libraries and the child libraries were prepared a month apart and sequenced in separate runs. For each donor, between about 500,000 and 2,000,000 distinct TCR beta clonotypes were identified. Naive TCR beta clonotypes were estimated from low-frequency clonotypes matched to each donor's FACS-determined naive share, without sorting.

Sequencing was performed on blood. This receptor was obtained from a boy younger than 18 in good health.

The CDR3 has the sequence CASSLANSNTGELFF. The DNA sequence follows: TGCGCCAGCAGCTTGGCTAACAGCAACACCGGGGAGCTGTTTTTT. The V and J segments used are TRBV5-1 and TRBJ2-2; confidence is insufficient to name the D gene. Inclusive of the bounding cysteine and phenylalanine, the CDR3 is 15 residues long. Of all the DNA, just the CDR3 is kept, 45 bases in frame from base 1. The germline V gene gives CDR1 as SGHRS and CDR2 as YFSETQ. V sheds 0 bases and J sheds 2 bases, leaving 8 bases between their ends.